The 32 T cell receptor beta chains listed next were all sequenced from one sample in a study of T cells in narcolepsy. Assay: immunoSEQ multiplex PCR; the TCRdb copy retains only in-frame clones and omits some. The sample records tens of thousands of clones, around 87% being singletons. Sequencing input: memory (CD45RA-) CD4+ T cells from blood. Receptors originate from a human donor in good health.

The rearrangement links TRBV5-6 to TRBJ1-1; 7 nucleotides match TRBD1. Germline loops: CDR1 SGHDT, CDR2 YYEEEE. V dropped 5 bases and J dropped 1; count of bases not matched to a gene: 5. The CDR3 sequence is 14 residues long. The CDR3: CASSPGTANTEAFF. The CDR3 region has the DNA TGTGCCAGCAGTCCCGGGACAGCGAACACTGAAGCTTTCTTT.

For this clone: A read error may account for a junction end that differs from germline. The chain employs TRBV14 and TRBJ1-2; the D is unclear. Germline CDR1 and CDR2: SGHDN and FVKESK. The CDR3 has 14 amino acids. CDR3 sequence (DNA): TGTGCCAGCAGCCAAGACGGAGGAGGGTATGGCTGCACCTTC. Protein product: CASSQDGGGYGCTF.

The rearrangement links TRBV30 to TRBJ2-7; tentatively, D is TRBD1 (6 bases). V was trimmed by 0 bases and J by 7 bases, leaving 16 bases between them. Germline loops: CDR1 GTSNPN, CDR2 SVGIG (reference sequence). CDR3 length: 14 amino acids. CDR3 in amino acids: CAWSVRGFPLEQYF. CDR3 nucleotide sequence: TGTGCCTGGAGTGTAAGGGGGTTCCCCCTGGAGCAGTACTTC.

The chain is built from TRBV4-1 and TRBJ1-5; possible D gene TRBD1, 6 bases. V lost 2 bases, J lost 1 base, and 9 bases lay in between. Germline CDR1 MGHRA, CDR2 YSYEKL. This CDR3 comprises 15 residues. CDR3 in amino acids: CASSQLGQSNQPQHF. The DNA for the CDR3 is TGCGCCAGCAGCCAACTTGGACAGAGCAATCAGCCCCAGCATTTT.

V gene TRBV7-2 combines with J gene TRBJ1-2; 7 bases map to TRBD1. This CDR3 has 16 amino acids. CDR1 is SGHTA, CDR2 FQGNSA, per germline. Trimming cost V 0 bases and J 8 bases; bases outside gene matches: 12. The CDR3 coding sequence is TGTGCCAGCAGCTTAGCCTTCTTTCAAGGGGGCAGGGGCTACACCTTC. Translated: CASSLAFFQGGRGYTF.

The chain is built from TRBV10-3 and TRBJ1-2, with 7 bases aligning to TRBD1. Germline CDR1 and CDR2: ENHRY and SYGVKD. The CDR3 consists of 12 residues. Trimming took 10 bases from V and 8 from J; bases not matched to a gene: 10. The CDR3 DNA sequence: TGTGCCAGCTTTACAGGGGACGGGGGCTACACCTTC. Translated: CASFTGDGGYTF.

This chain joins TRBV6-5 and TRBJ2-7, with 9 bases identical to TRBD1. Germline V gene data show CDR1 as MNHEY and CDR2 as SVGAGI. This CDR3 region has 15 residues. The ends lost 4 bases at V and 8 bases at J; junction bases unmatched: 12. This CDR3 is CASSSSGTGYGKQYF. CDR3 nucleotides: TGTGCCAGCAGTTCCTCCGGGACAGGGTACGGCAAGCAGTACTTC.

The rearrangement joins TRBV10-3 to TRBJ2-2; D unresolved. V shed 6 bases and J shed 0 bases, with 8 bases lying between them. The CDR3 is 14 residues long. In germline, CDR1 is ENHRY, CDR2 SYGVKD. The DNA for the CDR3 is TGTGCCATCAGAACAGCAACGAACACCGGGGAGCTGTTTTTT. It encodes CAIRTATNTGELFF.

V usage is TRBV28 and J usage is TRBJ1-5, with D possibly TRBD1 on 6 matching bases. Trimming left V 7 bases short and J 7 bases short, with 14 bases between. The CDR3 extends over 13 amino acids. The germline V gene has CDR1 MDHEN and CDR2 SYDVKM. The CDR3: CASTPGVGQPQHF. The CDR3 coding sequence is TGTGCCAGCACCCCAGGGGTGGGCCAGCCCCAGCATTTT.

The V gene is TRBV11-2, the J gene TRBJ1-1; D gene unclear. Per germline, CDR1 SGHAT and CDR2 FQNNGV. V shed 0 bases and J shed 6 bases, with 8 bases lying between them. The CDR3 covers 13 residues. CDR3: CASSLDRPAEAFF. The CDR3 DNA is TGTGCCAGCAGCTTAGATCGTCCCGCTGAAGCTTTCTTT.

This chain links TRBV6-1 with TRBJ1-2, with TRBD1 identical over 10 bases. J gave up 4 bases and V 7 bases, and 6 bases lay outside the gene matches. Germline assignment: CDR1 MNHNS and CDR2 SASEGT. The CDR3 has 14 amino acids. CDR3 loop: CASIRTGGFYGYTF. CDR3 nucleotides: TGTGCCAGCATCAGGACAGGGGGTTTCTATGGCTACACCTTC.

The chain has TRBV29-1 and TRBJ1-2, with 7 bases that match TRBD1. CDR1 and CDR2 from the germline V gene are SQVTM and ANQGSEA. The CDR3 covers 13 residues. V gave up 6 bases and J gave up 4 bases; unmatched junction bases: 8. CDR3 sequence reads: CSVQGQAGYGYTF. The CDR3 DNA is TGCAGCGTGCAAGGACAGGCAGGCTATGGCTACACCTTC.

This clone was found once. This chain uses TRBV5-6 with TRBJ1-5; D unresolved. CDR3 size: 16 residues. CDR1 and CDR2 from the germline V gene are SGHDT and YYEEEE. Trimming took 0 bases from V and 4 from J, leaving 14 bases between them. The CDR3 DNA sequence: TGTGCCAGCAGCTTGGGGGCCGGGAGTTGGAATCAGCCCCAGCATTTT. Encoded protein: CASSLGAGSWNQPQHF.

This clone was found once. The genes are TRBV5-4 and TRBJ1-1; the match to TRBD1 covers 8 bases. The CDR3 runs to 17 residues. From germline, CDR1 is SGHNT and CDR2 YYREEE (reference sequence). After removal of 0 bases from V and 4 bases from J, the junction contained 11 bases not matched to a gene. CDR3 bases: TGTGCCAGCAGCTTGGCGCACCTTCAGGGGGCAGTCACTGAAGCTTTCTTT. This encodes CASSLAHLQGAVTEAFF.

There are a few counts of this clone. The chain recombines TRBV11-1 with TRBJ1-1; 8 nucleotides agree with TRBD1. Looked up from germline, CDR1 is SGHAT and CDR2 is FQDESV (reference sequence). This CDR3 has 15 amino acids. V dropped 8 bases and J dropped 4; count of bases not matched to a gene: 12. The CDR3 region has the DNA TGTGCCAGCTGGAGTGGGACAGGTCGGGGCACTGAAGCTTTCTTT. Protein product: CASWSGTGRGTEAFF.

This clone was seen more than once but under ten times. This sequence joins TRBV6-6 and TRBJ1-6; 9 positions match TRBD1. CDR3 size: 15 residues. After removal of 5 bases from V and 7 bases from J, the junction contained 6 bases not matched to a gene. CDR1 MNHNY and CDR2 SVGAGI come from the germline V gene (reference sequence). The CDR3 here is CASSLGTGRNSPLHF. CDR3 in DNA: TGTGCCAGCAGTCTCGGGACAGGGAGGAATTCACCCCTCCACTTT.

The DNA for the CDR3 is TGTGCCAGCCTGGACACTTACCGGAACACTGAAGCTTTCTTT. This encodes CASLDTYRNTEAFF. The V call is TRBV28, the J call TRBJ1-1; perhaps TRBD1 as D (5 bases). V lost 8 bases and J 1 base, leaving 14 bases between the germline ends. Germline CDR1 and CDR2: MDHEN and SYDVKM. This CDR3 has 14 residues. Based on the CDR3 plus reference TRBV28 and TRBJ1-1, the full variable domain is DVKVTQSSRYLVKRTGEKVFLECVQDMDHENMFWYRQDPGLGLRLIYFSYDVKMKEKGDIPEGYSVSREKKERFSLILESASTNQTSMYLCASLDTYRNTEAFFGQGTRLTVV.

V usage is TRBV28 and J usage is TRBJ2-1, with TRBD2 identical over 10 bases. V shed 4 bases, J shed 6 bases, and the junction held 6 bases outside the gene matches. Germline lookup yields CDR1 MDHEN and CDR2 SYDVKM. This CDR3 spans 15 amino acids. CDR3: CASSSPSGSGNEQFF. Written as DNA, the CDR3 is TGTGCCAGCAGTTCCCCTAGCGGGAGTGGCAATGAGCAGTTCTTC.

This clone was counted a single time. This chain connects TRBV19 to TRBJ2-1; 13 nucleotides match TRBD2. Germline V gives CDR1 LNHDA, CDR2 SQIVND (reference sequence). The CDR3 length is 15 residues. V lost 4 bases and J lost 7; bases outside the gene matches: 4. The CDR3 nucleotides read TGTGCCAGTAGTAAACTAGCGGGGGGGGATAATGAGCAGTTCTTC. Translation gives CASSKLAGGDNEQFF.

V is TRBV30 and J is TRBJ2-1; weak D call: TRBD2 (5 bases). CDR1 and CDR2 (germline): GTSNPN, SVGIG (reference sequence). The CDR3 runs 16 residues. The V end lost 0 bases, the J end lost 7 bases, and 19 bases lay between the germline ends. The CDR3 DNA reads TGTGCCTGGAGTGTAAGAGCGGACCGCTTATCTAATGAGCAGTTCTTC. This sequence encodes CAWSVRADRLSNEQFF.

This chain joins TRBV4-1 and TRBJ1-3, with TRBD1 as a possible D gene (5 bases). The germline gives CDR1 MGHRA, CDR2 YSYEKL. V shed 8 bases and J shed 0 bases, with 26 bases lying between them. The CDR3 has 19 amino acids. CDR3: CASSRTQGAGELSGNTIYF. The DNA for the CDR3 is TGCGCCAGCTCCCGAACCCAAGGGGCAGGCGAGCTCTCTGGAAACACCATATATTTT.

The V call is TRBV9, the J call TRBJ2-5, with 8 bases matching TRBD1. CDR3 length: 16 residues. Germline lookup yields CDR1 SGDLS and CDR2 YYNGEE. Unmatched junction bases numbered 6, after V lost 0 bases and J lost 2 bases. The CDR3 reads CASSVGVGQGQETQYF. CDR3 DNA sequence: TGTGCCAGCAGCGTAGGCGTAGGACAGGGACAAGAGACCCAGTACTTC.

The J gene is TRBJ2-7, the V gene TRBV5-1, with 7 bases matching TRBD2. Trimming took 4 bases from V and 4 from J; bases not matched to a gene: 11. The CDR3 has 15 residues. CDR1 is SGHRS and CDR2 is YFSETQ in the germline V gene. CDR3 DNA: TGCGCCAGCAGCCTGGAGGGAGGGGTCCCGTACGAGCAGTACTTC. Its protein product is CASSLEGGVPYEQYF.

The gene calls are TRBV15 and TRBJ2-3; TRBD1 might be the D (6 bases). Trimming left V 3 bases short and J 5 bases short, with 15 bases between. Germline CDR1 LNHNV, CDR2 YYDKDF (reference sequence). This CDR3 is 15 amino acids long. CDR3 coding DNA: TGTGCCACCAGCAGGGCTCAGACAGGTAGAGATACGCAGTATTTT. As protein: CATSRAQTGRDTQYF.

The rearrangement uses TRBV30 and TRBJ1-4, with no clear D. The CDR3 consists of 15 residues. Trimming took off 0 bases at V and 3 bases at J, with 11 bases between the two ends. CDR1 and CDR2 (germline): GTSNPN, SVGIG (reference sequence). Here the CDR3 reads CAWSVVPGPNEKLFF. The CDR3 DNA is TGTGCCTGGAGTGTAGTTCCAGGCCCTAATGAAAAACTGTTTTTT.

This clone was picked up a small number of times. The rearrangement joins TRBV9 to TRBJ1-1; D is unclear. With 0 bases removed from V and 0 bases from J, the gap between germline ends came to 3 bases. Germline values: CDR1 SGDLS, CDR2 YYNGEE. This CDR3 spans 13 amino acids. The CDR3 DNA reads as TGTGCCAGCAGCGTAGGCATGAACACTGAAGCTTTCTTT. Translated: CASSVGMNTEAFF.

The V gene is TRBV29-1, the J gene TRBJ2-1; D ambiguous. Germline lookup yields CDR1 SQVTM and CDR2 ANQGSEA. Deletions cut 4 bases from V and 0 bases from J, with 10 bases between. The CDR3 consists of 14 residues. In DNA, the CDR3 is TGCAGCGTTGTCGGCCCGAGCTCCTACAATGAGCAGTTCTTC. Its translation is CSVVGPSSYNEQFF.

This clone was seen only once. The rearrangement joins TRBV19 to TRBJ2-7; 11 bases fit TRBD2. Per germline, CDR1 LNHDA and CDR2 SQIVND (reference sequence). The CDR3 length is 14 residues. Trimming at V came to 6 bases and at J to 4 bases, leaving 5 bases not matched to a gene. In DNA, the CDR3 is TGTGCCAGTAGCCCGCTAGCGGGGGGTTACGAGCAGTACTTC. This encodes CASSPLAGGYEQYF.

The genes are TRBV28 and TRBJ1-2, with 10 bases identical to TRBD1. Trimming removed 4 bases from V and 6 bases from J; junction bases left unmatched: 2. CDR1 and CDR2 from the germline V gene are MDHEN and SYDVKM. This CDR3 comprises 13 residues. The CDR3 bases are TGTGCCAGCAGTTCCGGGACAGGGGATGGCTACACCTTC. This sequence encodes CASSSGTGDGYTF.

The chain links TRBV11-3 to TRBJ2-7; D gene ambiguous. V lost 1 base to trimming and J lost 5 bases, with 12 bases between them. The length of the CDR3 is 14 residues. Germline loops: CDR1 SGHNT, CDR2 YENEEA. CDR3 in amino acids: CASSLVTESDEQYF. In nucleotides, the CDR3 is TGTGCCAGCAGCTTAGTAACAGAATCTGACGAGCAGTACTTC.

J is TRBJ2-2 and V is TRBV13; 7 bases fit TRBD1. The CDR3 sequence is 16 residues long. Germline V gives CDR1 PRHDT, CDR2 FYEKMQ (reference sequence). Trimming at V came to 2 bases and at J to 6 bases, leaving 9 bases not matched to a gene. DNA for the CDR3: TGTGCCAGCAGCTTACTGTTGGGGCAGGGGGCCGGGGAGCTGTTTTTT. It encodes CASSLLLGQGAGELFF. Drawing the rest from reference TRBV13 and TRBJ2-2, the complete variable domain is AAGVIQSPRHLIKEKRETATLKCYPIPRHDTVYWYQQGPGQDPQFLISFYEKMQSDKGSIPDRFSAQQFSDYHSELNMSSLELGDSALYFCASSLLLGQGAGELFFGEGSRLTVL.

The chain employs TRBV7-8 and TRBJ2-1; maybe TRBD2 (6 bases). This CDR3 spans 16 amino acids. Germline V CDR1 and CDR2: SGHVS, FQNEAQ. V lost 4 bases, J lost 3 bases, and 16 bases lay in between. The CDR3 DNA sequence: TGTGCCAGCAGCTGGGAGGAGCCGTACGTCTACAATGAGCAGTTCTTC. Its protein is CASSWEEPYVYNEQFF. The full variable domain, rest sourced from reference TRBV7-8 and TRBJ2-1, is GAGVSQSPRYKVAKRGQDVALRCDPISGHVSLFWYQQALGQGPEFLTYFQNEAQLDKSGLPSDRFFAERPEGSVSTLKIQRTQQEDSAVYLCASSWEEPYVYNEQFFGPGTRLTVL.